This is a list of T cell receptor beta chains from one sample in a study of blood T cell repertoires in COVID-19. The table came from immunoSEQ multiplex PCR; TCRdb's copy has only in-frame clones and leaves some out. The table shows 25,000 to 35,000 clones, with approximately 86% occurring only once. Sequencing was performed on peripheral blood. These receptors were taken from a man older than 75 with active or convalescent COVID-19. Each CDR3 is given with its conserved first and last residue. A D gene is named only where the DNA matches it firmly. Clone size, where shown, is once, few, many, or a class for clones that have expanded.

CDR3aa	CDR3nt	j_gene	d_gene	v_gene	abundance
CASSWRDLNTEAFF	TGTGCCAGCAGCTGGCGGGATCTGAACACTGAAGCTTTCTTT	TRBJ1-1	-	TRBV11-2	-
CASSPGIWRSTEAFF	TGTGCCAGCAGTCCAGGGATCTGGCGAAGCACTGAAGCTTTCTTT	TRBJ1-1	-	TRBV6-5	-
CASSRPSGITDTQYF	TGTGCCAGCAGTCGTCCTAGCGGAATCACAGATACGCAGTATTTT	TRBJ2-3	TRBD2	TRBV7-6	-
CASSDRTLGRTEAFF	TGTGCCAGCAGTGACAGGACTCTGGGCCGCACTGAAGCTTTCTTT	TRBJ1-1	-	TRBV2	-
CASRSEKLFF	TGTGCCAGCAGAAGCGAAAAACTGTTTTTT	TRBJ1-4	-	TRBV6-6	-
CASSLAGGQGYNEQFF	TGCGCCAGCAGCTTGGCAGGGGGCCAAGGGTACAATGAGCAGTTCTTC	TRBJ2-1	TRBD1	TRBV5-1	-
CASRTASGIRYEQYF	TGTGCCAGCAGGACGGCTAGCGGGATAAGGTACGAGCAGTACTTC	TRBJ2-7	TRBD2	TRBV28	-
CASSRDSNQPQHF	TGTGCCAGCAGTCGGGATTCCAATCAGCCCCAGCATTTT	TRBJ1-5	-	TRBV6-5	-
CASSQGDRAIAFF	TGCGCCAGCAGCCAAGGGGACAGGGCGATTGCTTTCTTT	TRBJ1-1	TRBD1	TRBV4-1	once
CASRGEGSYNEQFF	TGTGCCAGCAGGGGGGAGGGCTCCTACAATGAGCAGTTCTTC	TRBJ2-1	TRBD2	TRBV6-4	-
CASSISTVSYGYTF	TGTGCCAGTAGTATCTCGACAGTATCCTATGGCTACACCTTC	TRBJ1-2	-	TRBV19	once
CASSLDPAAGEQYF	TGTGCCAGCAGCTTAGACCCCGCCGCGGGCGAGCAGTACTTC	TRBJ2-7	-	TRBV7-2	-
CASSMGGTRAQYF	TGTGCCAGTAGTATGGGGGGGACTAGGGCCCAGTACTTC	TRBJ2-5	TRBD2	TRBV19	-
CASSTNTDTQYF	TGTGCCAGCAGTACTAACACAGATACGCAGTATTTT	TRBJ2-3	-	TRBV27	-
CASSRVQGKETQYF	TGTGCCAGCAGCAGAGTACAGGGAAAAGAGACCCAGTACTTC	TRBJ2-5	-	TRBV7-2	-
CASSEGLSSDTQYF	TGTGCCAGCAGCGAGGGACTTTCCTCAGATACGCAGTATTTT	TRBJ2-3	-	TRBV9	-
CASSQGNRGAFF	TGTGCCAGCAGCCAAGGTAATAGGGGCGCTTTCTTT	TRBJ1-1	-	TRBV3-1/TRBV3-2	-
CASSYGGGEAFF	TGTGCCAGCAGTTACGGGGGAGGTGAAGCTTTCTTT	TRBJ1-1	-	TRBV6-2/TRBV6-3	-
CASSWGPLIYGYTF	TGTGCCAGCAGCTGGGGGCCACTTATCTATGGCTACACCTTC	TRBJ1-2	-	TRBV6-4	-
CASSFRTETYEQYF	TGTGCCAGCAGCTTTCGGACAGAAACCTACGAGCAGTACTTC	TRBJ2-7	-	TRBV7-2	once
CATGLLYGYTF	TGTGCCACCGGACTTTTGTATGGCTACACCTTC	TRBJ1-2	-	TRBV27	-
CASSRDTDSTDTQYF	TGCGCCAGCTCCCGGGACACGGACAGCACAGATACGCAGTATTTT	TRBJ2-3	-	TRBV5-1	-
CASSSPGGENTEAFF	TGTGCCAGCAGCTCACCAGGGGGCGAGAACACTGAAGCTTTCTTT	TRBJ1-1	TRBD1	TRBV6-5	-
CASSTVGGRTGELFF	TGTGCCAGCAGTACCGTGGGCGGGCGCACCGGGGAGCTGTTTTTT	TRBJ2-2	-	TRBV27	-
CASSLGGVSERVGEQYF	TGTGCTAGCAGCTTAGGTGGAGTGTCCGAGCGGGTGGGCGAGCAGTACTTC	TRBJ2-7	-	TRBV7-7	-
CASSSGQPAGGLFF	TGCGCCAGCAGCTCGGGACAGCCCGCTGGGGGGCTGTTTTTT	TRBJ2-2	TRBD1	TRBV5-1	few
CASRSTSAAGELFF	TGTGCCAGCAGGTCAACCAGCGCGGCCGGGGAGCTGTTTTTT	TRBJ2-2	-	TRBV6-5	-
CAISRAGGTYNEQFF	TGTGCCATCAGCCGAGCGGGAGGGACATACAATGAGCAGTTCTTC	TRBJ2-1	TRBD2	TRBV10-3	-
CASCERERTDTQYF	TGTGCCAGCTGTGAGCGGGAGCGCACAGATACGCAGTATTTT	TRBJ2-3	TRBD2	TRBV6-6	-
CASGGGQGGWQPQHF	TGTGCCAGTGGGGGGGGCCAGGGTGGATGGCAGCCCCAGCATTTT	TRBJ1-5	-	TRBV19	few
CATSDRSRDREATNEKLFF	TGTGCCACCAGTGATCGTTCCCGGGACAGGGAGGCAACTAATGAAAAACTGTTTTTT	TRBJ1-4	TRBD1	TRBV24-1	-
CASSFGQGGTEAFF	TGCGCCAGCAGCTTCGGGCAGGGGGGCACTGAAGCTTTCTTT	TRBJ1-1	TRBD1	TRBV5-1	once
CASSRQSWETQYF	TGTGCCAGCAGCAGACAAAGCTGGGAGACCCAGTACTTC	TRBJ2-5	-	TRBV11-3	-
CASSYRTVSSIGEQFF	TGTGCCAGCAGTTACCGGACAGTGTCGTCCATCGGTGAGCAGTTCTTC	TRBJ2-1	-	TRBV6-5	-
CASSQEFRAGGNEQFF	TGTGCCAGCAGCCAAGAGTTCCGAGCGGGGGGCAATGAGCAGTTCTTC	TRBJ2-1	TRBD2	TRBV4-2	-
CASSASTGRNEKLFF	TGTGCCAGTAGTGCTTCGACAGGACGTAATGAAAAACTGTTTTTT	TRBJ1-4	-	TRBV19	-
CASSHGQGRNTGELFF	TGCGCCAGCAGCCACGGACAGGGGAGGAACACCGGGGAGCTGTTTTTT	TRBJ2-2	TRBD1	TRBV5-1	-